This T cell receptor beta chain was recorded in a study of blood T cell repertoires in COVID-19. About the study: Samples taken during acute and convalescent COVID-19 were collected in the United States, Italy and Spain.

The protocol was immunoSEQ multiplex PCR, while the TCRdb copy is restricted to in-frame clones and leaves out a portion. Of roughly 220,000 clones in the sample, 80% to 85% are singletons; the top ten hold around 2%. CDR3 length: 17 amino acids. Germline V gene lookup returns CDR1 MGHDK and CDR2 SYGVNS. V was shortened by 8 bases and J by 2 bases, with 23 bases between the two germline ends. The clonotype was recovered from a woman aged 55-70 years with acute or convalescent COVID-19. The sample taken for sequencing was peripheral blood. The chain has TRBV25-1 and TRBJ2-3; D may be TRBD2 (6 bases). The CDR3 spells CASARRAGVQHTDTQYF. CDR3 DNA sequence: TGTGCCAGCGCCCGGAGGGCGGGCGTGCAACACACAGATACGCAGTATTTT.